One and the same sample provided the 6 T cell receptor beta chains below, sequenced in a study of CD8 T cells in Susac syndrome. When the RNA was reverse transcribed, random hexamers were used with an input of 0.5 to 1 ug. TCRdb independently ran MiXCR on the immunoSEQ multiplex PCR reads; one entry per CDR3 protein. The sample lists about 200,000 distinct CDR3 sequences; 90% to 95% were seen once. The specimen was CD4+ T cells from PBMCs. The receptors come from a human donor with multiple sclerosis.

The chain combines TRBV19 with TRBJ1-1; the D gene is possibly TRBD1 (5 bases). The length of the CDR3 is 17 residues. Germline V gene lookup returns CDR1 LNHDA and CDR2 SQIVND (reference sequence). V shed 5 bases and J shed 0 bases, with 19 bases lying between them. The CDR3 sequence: CASSGSGTQSVNTEAFF. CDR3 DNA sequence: TGTGCCAGTAGTGGCTCCGGGACGCAGAGCGTGAACACTGAAGCTTTCTTT.

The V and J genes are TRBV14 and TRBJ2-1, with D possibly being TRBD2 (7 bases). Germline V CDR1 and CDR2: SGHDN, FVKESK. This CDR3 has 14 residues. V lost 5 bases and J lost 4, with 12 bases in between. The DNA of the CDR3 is TGTGCCAGCAGCTTCCGGGGGGCATACAATGAGCAGTTCTTC. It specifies CASSFRGAYNEQFF.

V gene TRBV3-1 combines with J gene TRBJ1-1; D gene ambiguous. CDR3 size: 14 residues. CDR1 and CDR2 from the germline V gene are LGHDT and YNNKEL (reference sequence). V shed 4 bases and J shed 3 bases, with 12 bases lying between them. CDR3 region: CASSPRPTDTEAFF. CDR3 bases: TGTGCCAGCAGCCCCCGCCCCACGGACACTGAAGCTTTCTTT. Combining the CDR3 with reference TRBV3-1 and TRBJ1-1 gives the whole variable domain DTAVSQTPKYLVTQMGNDKSIKCEQNLGHDTMYWYKQDSKKFLKIMFSYNNKELIINETVPNRFSPKSPDKAHLNLHINSLELGDSAVYFCASSPRPTDTEAFFGQGTRLTVV.

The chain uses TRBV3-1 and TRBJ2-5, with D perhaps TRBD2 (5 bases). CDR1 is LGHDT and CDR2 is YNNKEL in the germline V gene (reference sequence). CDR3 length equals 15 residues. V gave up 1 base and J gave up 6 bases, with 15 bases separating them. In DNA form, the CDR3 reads TGTGCCAGCAGCCAAGGCCCGGCGGTCGGGAAGACCCAGTACTTC. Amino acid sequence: CASSQGPAVGKTQYF.

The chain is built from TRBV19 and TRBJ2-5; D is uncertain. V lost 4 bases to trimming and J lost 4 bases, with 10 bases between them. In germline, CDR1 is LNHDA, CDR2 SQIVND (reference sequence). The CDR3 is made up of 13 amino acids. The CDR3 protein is CASSRVASETQYF. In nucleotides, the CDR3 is TGTGCCAGTAGTAGGGTGGCATCAGAGACCCAGTACTTC.

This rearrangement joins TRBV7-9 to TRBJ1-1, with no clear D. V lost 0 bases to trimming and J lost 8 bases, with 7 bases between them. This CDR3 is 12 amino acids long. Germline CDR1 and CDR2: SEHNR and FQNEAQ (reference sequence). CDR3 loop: CASSLAFREAFF. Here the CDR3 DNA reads TGTGCCAGCAGCTTAGCATTTCGCGAAGCTTTCTTT.